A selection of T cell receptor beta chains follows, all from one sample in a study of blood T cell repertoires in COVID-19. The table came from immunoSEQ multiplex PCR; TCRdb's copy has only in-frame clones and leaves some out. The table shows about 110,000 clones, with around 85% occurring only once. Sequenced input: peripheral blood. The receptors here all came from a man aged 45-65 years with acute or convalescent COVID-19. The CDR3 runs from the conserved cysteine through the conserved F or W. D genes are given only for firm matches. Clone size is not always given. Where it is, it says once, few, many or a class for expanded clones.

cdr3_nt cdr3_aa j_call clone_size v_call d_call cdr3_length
TGTGCCATCAGGGGGGCACTAACTCTAAGCTCTGGGGCCAACGTCCTGACTTTC CAIRGALTLSSGANVLTF TRBJ2-6 NA TRBV10-3 NA 18
TGCGCCAGCAGCTTGTCTATCGGCGGGGGATACGAGCAGTACTTC CASSLSIGGGYEQYF TRBJ2-7 NA TRBV5-1 TRBD2 15
TGCGCCAGCAGCTTGGGCGACTCTGGAAACACCATATATTTT CASSLGDSGNTIYF TRBJ1-3 NA TRBV5-1 NA 14
TGCGCCAGCAGTCCTACCCCTTTCACCCATACGCAGTATTTT CASSPTPFTHTQYF TRBJ2-3 NA TRBV5-1 NA 14
TGTGCCAGCAGTTTCAGGGGAGGGAATTCACCCCTCCACTTT CASSFRGGNSPLHF TRBJ1-6 NA TRBV28 NA 14
TGCGCCAGCAGCTCAGGGGGAACCGGGGAGCTGTTTTTT CASSSGGTGELFF TRBJ2-2 NA TRBV5-1 TRBD1 13
TGCGCCAGCAGCGGCGGAGGGGGGGACTCCTACAATGAGCAGTTCTTC CASSGGGGDSYNEQFF TRBJ2-1 NA TRBV5-1 NA 16
TGTGCCAGCAGGGGGGACAGGTGGGCGCTCCCGGCATATGGCAAAAACATTCAGTACTTC CASRGDRWALPAYGKNIQYF TRBJ2-4 NA TRBV2 TRBD1 20
TGTGCCAGCAGCCAGCGGGGGGCGGGAGGCTACACCTTC CASSQRGAGGYTF TRBJ1-2 NA TRBV3-1/TRBV3-2 NA 13
TGTGCCAGCAGCCGGGTGAGGGGGCCCAATCAGCCCCAGCATTTT CASSRVRGPNQPQHF TRBJ1-5 NA TRBV3-1/TRBV3-2 TRBD1 15
TGTGCCACCAGTGATTCCCGGTACGAAAGGGACAGGGGCTATGGCTACACCTTC CATSDSRYERDRGYGYTF TRBJ1-2 few TRBV24-1 TRBD1 18
TGCAGTGCTAGTAGCGCTAGCGGGGCCTATACGCAGTATTTT CSASSASGAYTQYF TRBJ2-3 NA TRBV20-1 TRBD2 14
TGTGCCAGCAGCCAGTGGACAGGTTCTCACGAGCAGTACTTC CASSQWTGSHEQYF TRBJ2-7 NA TRBV3-1/TRBV3-2 TRBD1 14
TGTGCCAGCAGCATGGGGACAGGGGGCTTGACTGAAGCTTTCTTT CASSMGTGGLTEAFF TRBJ1-1 NA TRBV27 TRBD1 15
TGCGCCAGCAGCTTCACTCCCGGGACAGGGTTTGGCTACACCTTC CASSFTPGTGFGYTF TRBJ1-2 once TRBV5-1 TRBD1 15
TGTGCCAGCAGCTTAGGCGCCAATGAAAAACTGTTTTTT CASSLGANEKLFF TRBJ1-4 NA TRBV11-2 NA 13
TGTGCCAGCAAAAGACAGGGGATGGCCGGGGAGCTGTTTTTT CASKRQGMAGELFF TRBJ2-2 NA TRBV6-4 TRBD1 14
TGTGCCAGCAGTCCAACAACGGGTGAAAAACTGTTTTTT CASSPTTGEKLFF TRBJ1-4 once TRBV2 NA 13
TGTGCCAGCAGCCCCCAGGGGGGTAATCAGCCCCAGCATTTT CASSPQGGNQPQHF TRBJ1-5 NA TRBV2 TRBD1 14
TGCGCCAGCAGCCCTGAGGCCCACCAGGGCGCCGGGGAGCTGTTTTTT CASSPEAHQGAGELFF TRBJ2-2 once TRBV5-1 NA 16
TGTGCCAGCAGTCCGGAAGCCGGGACAGGTCCAACGTCGGAGCAGTACTTC CASSPEAGTGPTSEQYF TRBJ2-7 few TRBV2 TRBD1 17
TGTGCCAGCAGCTTAGGGGCCGCGATGGAGACCCAGTACTTC CASSLGAAMETQYF TRBJ2-5 NA TRBV11-2 NA 14
TGTGCCAGCAGCTTAGTGTACGACTCGCCCCTCCACTTT CASSLVYDSPLHF TRBJ1-6 few TRBV7-2 NA 13
TGTGCCAGCAGTTACTCCCATAATCAGCCCCAGCATTTT CASSYSHNQPQHF TRBJ1-5 few TRBV6-5 NA 13
TGCGCCAGCAGCGGCGCTGGGGGCGTACCGTACAATGAGCAGTTCTTC CASSGAGGVPYNEQFF TRBJ2-1 NA TRBV5-1 NA 16
TGTGCCAGCAGTGAAAGGAGTAGCGGTTCTAACTATGGCTACACCTTC CASSERSSGSNYGYTF TRBJ1-2 NA TRBV2 NA 16
TGTGCCAGCAGTTTCGGGGGTGACACTGAAGCTTTCTTT CASSFGGDTEAFF TRBJ1-1 once TRBV12-3/TRBV12-4 NA 13
TGTGCCAGCATCCCAGCGGGGACCACAGATACGCAGTATTTT CASIPAGTTDTQYF TRBJ2-3 NA TRBV28 TRBD2 14
TGTGCCAGCAGCCTATCCCGGACAGGGAGATCACCCCTCCACTTT CASSLSRTGRSPLHF TRBJ1-6 NA TRBV14 TRBD1 15
TGTGCCAGCAGCACAGGGGAGGTCTCCTATAATTCACCCCTCCACTTT CASSTGEVSYNSPLHF TRBJ1-6 NA TRBV5-5 TRBD1 16
TGTGCCAGCAGTTTGTCGACTAGCGTCCACGAGCAGTACTTC CASSLSTSVHEQYF TRBJ2-7 NA TRBV27 TRBD2 14
TGCGCCAGCAGCTTGGACGCAGGGCCCTTCTATGGCTACACCTTC CASSLDAGPFYGYTF TRBJ1-2 NA TRBV5-1 NA 15
TGCGCCAGCAGCTCACAGGGGACGAACACCGGGGAGCTGTTTTTT CASSSQGTNTGELFF TRBJ2-2 few TRBV5-1 TRBD1 15
TGTGCCAGCAGTTACCAACAGGGTTATGGCTACACCTTC CASSYQQGYGYTF TRBJ1-2 NA TRBV12-3/TRBV12-4 NA 13
TGTGCCAGCAGCCCAGGGACTGTCAATGAGCAGTTCTTC CASSPGTVNEQFF TRBJ2-1 NA TRBV11-2 NA 13
TGCAGCGTTGACGGCCCTAGCGGGGGAGCGGAGACCCAGTACTTC CSVDGPSGGAETQYF TRBJ2-5 once TRBV29-1 TRBD2 15